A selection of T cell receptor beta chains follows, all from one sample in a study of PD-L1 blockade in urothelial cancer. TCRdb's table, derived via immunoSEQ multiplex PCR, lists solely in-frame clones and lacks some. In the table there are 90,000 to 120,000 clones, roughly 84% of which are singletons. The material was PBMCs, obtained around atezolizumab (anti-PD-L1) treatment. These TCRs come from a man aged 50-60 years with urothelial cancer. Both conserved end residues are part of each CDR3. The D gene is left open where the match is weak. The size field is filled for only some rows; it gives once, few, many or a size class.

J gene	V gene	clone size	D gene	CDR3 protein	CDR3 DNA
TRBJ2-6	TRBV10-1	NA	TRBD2	CASTRTRLGIFSGANVLTF	TGCGCCAGCACCCGGACTAGATTGGGCATTTTTTCTGGGGCCAACGTCCTGACTTTC
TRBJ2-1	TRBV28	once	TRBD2	CASSYSGTSGRNEQFF	TGTGCCAGCAGTTATTCCGGGACTAGCGGGAGGAATGAGCAGTTCTTC
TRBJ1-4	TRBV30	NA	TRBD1	CAWSPAGQGDEKLFF	TGTGCCTGGAGTCCAGCGGGACAGGGAGACGAAAAACTGTTTTTT
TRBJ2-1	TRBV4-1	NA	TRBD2	CASSQDLAGGPYNEQFF	TGCGCCAGCAGCCAAGACTTAGCGGGAGGCCCCTACAATGAGCAGTTCTTC
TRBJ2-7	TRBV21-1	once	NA	CASSLHRDWIYEQYF	TGTGCCAGCAGCCTTCATCGGGACTGGATCTACGAGCAGTACTTC
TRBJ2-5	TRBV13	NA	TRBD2	CASSTLTSGRIETQYF	TGTGCCAGCAGCACCCTGACTAGCGGGAGAATCGAGACCCAGTACTTC
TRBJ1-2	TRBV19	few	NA	CASSTGEYGYTF	TGTGCCAGTAGTACAGGGGAATACGGCTACACCTTC
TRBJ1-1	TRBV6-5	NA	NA	CASSYSSSRGPPEAFF	TGTGCCAGCAGTTACTCGAGCTCCAGGGGACCCCCTGAAGCTTTCTTT
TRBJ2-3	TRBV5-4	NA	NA	CASSLGRADTQYF	TGTGCCAGCAGCTTGGGGAGGGCAGATACGCAGTATTTT
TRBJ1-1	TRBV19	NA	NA	CATRGGTNMNTEAFF	TGTGCCACAAGAGGGGGGACTAACATGAACACTGAAGCTTTCTTT
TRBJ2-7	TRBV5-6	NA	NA	CASSLGQVFYEQYF	TGTGCCAGCAGCTTGGGACAGGTGTTCTACGAGCAGTACTTC
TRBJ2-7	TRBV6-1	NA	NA	CASILGGEQYF	NA
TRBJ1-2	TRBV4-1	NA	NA	CASSHVGRDGGGYTF	TGCGCCAGCAGCCATGTCGGCAGGGATGGTGGGGGCTACACCTTC
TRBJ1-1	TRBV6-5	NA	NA	CASSRGLNTEAFF	TGTGCCAGCAGTCGGGGGTTGAACACTGAAGCTTTCTTT
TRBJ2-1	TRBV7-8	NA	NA	CASSPGETSYNEQFF	TGTGCCAGCAGCCCCGGTGAAACCTCCTACAATGAGCAGTTCTTC
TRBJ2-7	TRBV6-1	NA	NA	CASSEREWSSTYEQYF	TGTGCCAGCAGTGAAAGGGAGTGGTCGTCGACCTACGAGCAGTACTTC
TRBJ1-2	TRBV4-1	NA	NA	CASSQDAPGLGLHYGYTF	TGCGCCAGCAGCCAAGATGCCCCTGGACTGGGACTACACTATGGCTACACCTTC
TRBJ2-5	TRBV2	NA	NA	CASRDKPYRDQETQYF	TGTGCCAGCAGAGACAAGCCGTACAGGGACCAAGAGACCCAGTACTTC
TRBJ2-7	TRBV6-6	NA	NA	CASRDGAGYEQYF	TGTGCCAGCAGGGACGGGGCGGGGTACGAGCAGTACTTC
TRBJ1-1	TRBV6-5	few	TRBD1	CASTTDRKYSEAFF	TGTGCCAGCACCACGGACAGGAAGTATTCTGAAGCTTTCTTT
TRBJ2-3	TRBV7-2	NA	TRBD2	CASSSGLAGQDTQYF	TGTGCCAGCAGCTCGGGACTAGCGGGACAGGATACGCAGTATTTT
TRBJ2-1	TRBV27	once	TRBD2	CASASSGRSNEQFF	TGTGCCAGCGCCTCTAGCGGGAGGTCGAATGAGCAGTTCTTC
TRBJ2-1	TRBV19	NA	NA	CASSIGGNYNEQFF	TGTGCCAGTAGTATAGGAGGGAACTACAATGAGCAGTTCTTC
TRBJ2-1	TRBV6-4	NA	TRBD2	CASSVLAGHYNEQFF	TGTGCCAGCAGTGTTCTAGCGGGCCACTACAATGAGCAGTTCTTC
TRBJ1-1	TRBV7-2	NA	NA	CASSFGGRTEAFF	TGTGCCAGCTCCTTCGGGGGTCGGACTGAAGCTTTCTTT
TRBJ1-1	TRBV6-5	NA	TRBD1	CASSPPGGAGAEAFF	TGTGCCAGCAGCCCCCCAGGGGGCGCGGGCGCTGAAGCTTTCTTT
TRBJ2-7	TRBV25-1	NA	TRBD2	CATRLAASYEQYF	TGTGCCACCCGACTAGCGGCATCCTACGAGCAGTACTTC
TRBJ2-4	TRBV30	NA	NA	CAWSADRLAKNIQYF	TGTGCCTGGAGTGCAGACAGATTAGCCAAAAACATTCAGTACTTC
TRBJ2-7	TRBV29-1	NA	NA	CSVDGQTSYEQYF	TGCAGCGTTGATGGACAGACCTCCTACGAGCAGTACTTC
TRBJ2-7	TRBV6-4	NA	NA	CASSVIAGSYEQYF	TGTGCCAGCAGTGTAATAGCAGGGTCCTACGAGCAGTACTTC
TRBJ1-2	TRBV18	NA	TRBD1	CASSPSGQGAGYTF	TGTGCCAGCTCACCTTCGGGACAGGGCGCTGGCTACACCTTC
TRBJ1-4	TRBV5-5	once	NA	CASSSGFGGFEKLFF	TGTGCCAGCTCCAGCGGGTTCGGGGGATTCGAAAAACTGTTTTTT
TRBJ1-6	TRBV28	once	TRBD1	CASIWGTGRNNSPLHF	TGTGCCAGCATCTGGGGGACAGGGCGTAATAATTCACCCCTCCACTTT
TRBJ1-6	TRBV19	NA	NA	CASTLHLPGTGPLHF	TGTGCCAGTACCCTACACCTACCCGGGACTGGACCCCTCCACTTT
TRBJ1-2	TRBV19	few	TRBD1	CASRGQGDYGYTF	TGTGCGAGTAGGGGACAGGGCGACTATGGCTACACCTTC
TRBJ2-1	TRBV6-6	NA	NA	CASSYGVGGVDEQFF	TGTGCCAGCAGTTACGGGGTAGGGGGGGTCGATGAGCAGTTCTTC